This T cell receptor (beta chain) emerged from a study of blood T cell repertoires in COVID-19. Study in general: Acute and convalescent COVID-19 samples came from the United States, Italy and Spain.

Those who participated ranged in age from about 18 to 89 years and resided in under 25 US areas. Germline V gene data show CDR1 as MNHEY and CDR2 as SVGEGT. The CDR3 runs 16 residues. V shed 6 bases and J 8 bases; nucleotides not matched to a gene: 12. The data were produced by immunoSEQ multiplex PCR, yet TCRdb's version contains in-frame clones alone and is incomplete. The sample records 200,000 to 250,000 clones, 65% to 90% being singletons. The specimen was PBMCs or T cells enriched from blood (not recorded which). The clonotype originates from a middle-aged man who had recovered from COVID-19. The chain carries TRBV6-2 or TRBV6-3 and TRBJ2-2, with 10 nucleotides matching TRBD2. DNA for the CDR3: TGTGCCAGCAGCGCAAGCGGGAGGGCCTCTTGGGGGGAGCTGTTTTTT. Translating gives CASSASGRASWGELFF.